This T cell receptor beta chain was sequenced during a study of T-cell memory formation after mild COVID-19. Study context: TCR clusters showed largely donor specificity.

A note on this clonotype: No antigen is known for it.

The TCR alpha and TCR beta cDNA libraries, bearing sample barcodes and UMIs, were generated by 5'RACE using constant-segment primers. From the 5' RACE reads, TCRdb called clonotypes with MiXCR, one entry per CDR3 protein. Of 300,000 to 350,000 distinct CDR3 sequences in the sample, roughly an eighth are singletons; the top ten hold 22%. General observations from the study: Cross-reactive memory apparently joined, as some responding clones appeared in pre-infection memory. Among CD4+ contracting clones, most were CM and EM, and CD8+ ones EMRA.

The clonotype comes from a young man who had mild COVID-19 (a few samples of this study predate the infection). Cell type and time point are not known. The sample was PBMCs or a T cell subset sorted from them (not recorded which).

The CDR3 DNA reads TGCGCCAGCAGCCAAGATCGCGGGGCAGGGACTGAAGCTTTCTTT. This gives the protein CASSQDRGAGTEAFF. This rearrangement joins TRBV4-3 to TRBJ1-1, with a tentative D call TRBD1 (5 bases). The CDR3 has 15 amino acids. The V end lost 0 bases, the J end lost 5 bases, and 13 bases lay between the germline ends. CDR1 and CDR2 from the germline V gene are LGHNA and YSLEER.